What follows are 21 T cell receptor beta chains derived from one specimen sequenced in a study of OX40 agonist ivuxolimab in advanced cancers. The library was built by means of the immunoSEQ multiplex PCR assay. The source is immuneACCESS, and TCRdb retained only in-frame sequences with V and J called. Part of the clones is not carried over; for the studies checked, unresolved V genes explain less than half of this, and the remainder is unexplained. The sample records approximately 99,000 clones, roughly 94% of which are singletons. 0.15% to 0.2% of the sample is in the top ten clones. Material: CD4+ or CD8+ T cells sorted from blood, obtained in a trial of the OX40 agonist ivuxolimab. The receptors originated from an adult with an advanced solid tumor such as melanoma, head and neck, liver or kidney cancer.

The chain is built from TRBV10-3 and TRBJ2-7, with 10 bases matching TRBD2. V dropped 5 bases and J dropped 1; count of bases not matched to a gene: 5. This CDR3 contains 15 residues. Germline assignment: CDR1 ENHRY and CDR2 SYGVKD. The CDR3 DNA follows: TGTGCCATCAGTTACTCTAGCGGGAGTTCCTACGAGCAGTACTTC. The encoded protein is CAISYSSGSSYEQYF.

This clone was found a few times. CDR3: CASSEGKGAGYGYTF. CDR3 DNA: TGTGCCAGCAGTGAAGGGAAAGGGGCGGGCTATGGCTACACCTTC. This rearrangement joins TRBV6-1 to TRBJ1-2, with D possibly being TRBD1 (5 bases). Between the trimmed V and J ends, which lost 1 base and 4 bases, there was a span of 13 bases. The germline CDR1 and CDR2 sequences are MNHNS and SASEGT. The CDR3 contains 15 residues.

Here the CDR3 reads CAWSPDRNYGYTF. CDR3 DNA: TGTGCCTGGAGTCCGGACAGGAACTATGGCTACACCTTC. This rearrangement joins TRBV30 to TRBJ1-2, with 7 bases aligning to TRBD1. CDR1 GTSNPN and CDR2 SVGIG come from the germline V gene (reference sequence). Losses at the gene ends were 2 bases for V and 2 bases for J; bases not matched to a gene: 2. The CDR3 has 13 residues.

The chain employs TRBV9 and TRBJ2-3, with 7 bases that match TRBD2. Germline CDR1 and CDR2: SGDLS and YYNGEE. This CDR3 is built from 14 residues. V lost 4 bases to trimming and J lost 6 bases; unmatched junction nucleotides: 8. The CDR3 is CASSPRGVEDTQYF. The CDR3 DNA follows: TGTGCCAGCAGCCCCCGGGGGGTTGAGGATACGCAGTATTTT.

The CDR3 bases are TGCGCCAGCAGCCCGGGGACAGGAGCTGGAAACACCATATATTTT. Translating it yields CASSPGTGAGNTIYF. The chain has TRBV5-1 and TRBJ1-3, with 8 bases matching TRBD1. Per the germline V gene, CDR1 is SGHRS and CDR2 is YFSETQ. This CDR3 is built from 15 residues. With 4 bases clipped from V and 2 bases from J, the junction kept 5 bases outside the gene matches.

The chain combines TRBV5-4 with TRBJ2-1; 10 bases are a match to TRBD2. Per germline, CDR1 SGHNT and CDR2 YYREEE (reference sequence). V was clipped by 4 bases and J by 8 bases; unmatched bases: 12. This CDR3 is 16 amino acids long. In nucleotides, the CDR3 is TGTGCCAGCAGCATCCGACTAAAGCGGGAGGGAGATGAGCAGTTCTTC. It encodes CASSIRLKREGDEQFF.

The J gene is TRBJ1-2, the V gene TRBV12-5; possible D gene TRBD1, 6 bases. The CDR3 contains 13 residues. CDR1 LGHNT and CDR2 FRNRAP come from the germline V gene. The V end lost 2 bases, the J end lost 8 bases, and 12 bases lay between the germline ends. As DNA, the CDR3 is TGTGCTAGTGGTTTGAGGTCAGGGGTCGGCTACACCTTC. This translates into CASGLRSGVGYTF.

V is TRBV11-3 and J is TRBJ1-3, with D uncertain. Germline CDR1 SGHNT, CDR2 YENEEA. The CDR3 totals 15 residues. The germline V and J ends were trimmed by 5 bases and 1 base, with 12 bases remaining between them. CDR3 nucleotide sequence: TGTGCCAGCAGCCAGTCAGGAGAATCTGGAAACACCATATATTTT. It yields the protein CASSQSGESGNTIYF.

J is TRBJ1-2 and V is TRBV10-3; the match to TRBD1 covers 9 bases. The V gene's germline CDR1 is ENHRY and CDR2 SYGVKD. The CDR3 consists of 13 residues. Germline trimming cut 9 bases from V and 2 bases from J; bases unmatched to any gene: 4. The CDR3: CAITGGANYGYTF. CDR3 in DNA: TGTGCCATAACAGGGGGCGCGAACTATGGCTACACCTTC.

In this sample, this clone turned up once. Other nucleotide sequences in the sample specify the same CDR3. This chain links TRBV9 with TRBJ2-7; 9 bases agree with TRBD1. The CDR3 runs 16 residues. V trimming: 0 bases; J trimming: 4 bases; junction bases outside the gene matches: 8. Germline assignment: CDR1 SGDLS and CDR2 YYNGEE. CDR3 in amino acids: CASSVGPGQGTYEQYF. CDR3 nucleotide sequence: TGTGCCAGCAGCGTAGGCCCAGGACAGGGGACTTACGAGCAGTACTTC.

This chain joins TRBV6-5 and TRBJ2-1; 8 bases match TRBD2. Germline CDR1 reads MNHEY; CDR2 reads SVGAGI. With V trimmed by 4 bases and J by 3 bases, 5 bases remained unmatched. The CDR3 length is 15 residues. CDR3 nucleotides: TGTGCCAGCAGTTGGGTAGCGGGACACTACAATGAGCAGTTCTTC. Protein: CASSWVAGHYNEQFF.

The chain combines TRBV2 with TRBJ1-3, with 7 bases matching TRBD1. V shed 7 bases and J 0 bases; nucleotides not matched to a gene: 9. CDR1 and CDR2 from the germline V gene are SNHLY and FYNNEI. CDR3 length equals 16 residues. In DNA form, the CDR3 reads TGTGCCAGCATCGACAGGGAAGTTGGCTCTGGAAACACCATATATTTT. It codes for CASIDREVGSGNTIYF.

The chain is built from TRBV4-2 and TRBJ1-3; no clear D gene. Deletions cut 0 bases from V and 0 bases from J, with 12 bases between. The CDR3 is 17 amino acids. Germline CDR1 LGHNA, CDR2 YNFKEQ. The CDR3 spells CASSQDLPPYSGNTIYF. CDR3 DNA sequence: TGTGCCAGCAGCCAAGATCTTCCCCCCTACTCTGGAAACACCATATATTTT.

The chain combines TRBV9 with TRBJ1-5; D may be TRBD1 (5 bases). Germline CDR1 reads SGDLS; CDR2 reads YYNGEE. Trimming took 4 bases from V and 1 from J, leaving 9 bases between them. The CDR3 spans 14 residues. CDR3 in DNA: TGTGCCAGCAGCCCTAGACAGAGCAATCAGCCCCAGCATTTT. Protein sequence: CASSPRQSNQPQHF.

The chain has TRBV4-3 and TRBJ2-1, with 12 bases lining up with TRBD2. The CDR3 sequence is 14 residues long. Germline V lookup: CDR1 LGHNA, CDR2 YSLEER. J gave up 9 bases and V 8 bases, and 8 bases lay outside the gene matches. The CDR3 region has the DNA TGCGCCAGCCATCCAACGGGACTAGCGGGTGAGCAGTTCTTC. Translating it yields CASHPTGLAGEQFF.

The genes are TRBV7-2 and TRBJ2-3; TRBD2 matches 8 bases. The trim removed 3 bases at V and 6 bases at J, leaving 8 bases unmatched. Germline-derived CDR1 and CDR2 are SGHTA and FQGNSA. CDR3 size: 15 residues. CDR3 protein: CASSFSRGVTDTQYF. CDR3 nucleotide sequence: TGTGCCAGCAGCTTTTCGCGGGGGGTCACTGATACGCAGTATTTT.

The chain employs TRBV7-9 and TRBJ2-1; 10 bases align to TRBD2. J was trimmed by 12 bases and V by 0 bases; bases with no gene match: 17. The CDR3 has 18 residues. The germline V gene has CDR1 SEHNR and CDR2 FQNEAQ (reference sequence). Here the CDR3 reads CASSLAYIGTSAPIGQFF. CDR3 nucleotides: TGTGCCAGCAGCTTAGCTTACATCGGGACTAGCGCCCCGATAGGGCAGTTCTTC. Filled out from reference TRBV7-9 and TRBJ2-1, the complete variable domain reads DTGVSQNPRHKITKRGQNVTFRCDPISEHNRLYWYRQTLGQGPEFLTYFQNEAQLEKSRLLSDRFSAERPKGSFSTLEIQRTEQGDSAMYLCASSLAYIGTSAPIGQFFGPGTRLTVL.

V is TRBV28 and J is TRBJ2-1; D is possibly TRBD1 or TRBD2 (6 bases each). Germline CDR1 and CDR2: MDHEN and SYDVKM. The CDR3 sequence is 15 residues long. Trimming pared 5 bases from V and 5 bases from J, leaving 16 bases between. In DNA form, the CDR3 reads TGTGCCAGCAGTGCCCCAGGGGAGGCCGACAATGAGCAGTTCTTC. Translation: CASSAPGEADNEQFF.

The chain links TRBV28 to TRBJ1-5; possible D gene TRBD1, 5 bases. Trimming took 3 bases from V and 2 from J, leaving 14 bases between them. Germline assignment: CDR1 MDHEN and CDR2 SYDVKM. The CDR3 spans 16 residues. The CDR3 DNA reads TGTGCCAGCAGTTTGTATGGGGCGGGTGGCAATCAGCCCCAGCATTTT. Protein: CASSLYGAGGNQPQHF.

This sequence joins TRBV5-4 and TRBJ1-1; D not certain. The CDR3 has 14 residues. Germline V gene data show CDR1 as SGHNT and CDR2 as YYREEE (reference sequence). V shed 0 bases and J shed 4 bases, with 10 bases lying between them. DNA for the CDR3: TGTGCCAGCAGCTTGGACGGAGGGCGCACTGAAGCTTTCTTT. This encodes CASSLDGGRTEAFF. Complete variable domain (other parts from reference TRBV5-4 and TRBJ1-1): ETGVTQSPTHLIKTRGQQVTLRCSSQSGHNTVSWYQQALGQGPQFIFQYYREEENGRGNFPPRFSGLQFPNYSSELNVNALELDDSALYLCASSLDGGRTEAFFGQGTRLTVV.

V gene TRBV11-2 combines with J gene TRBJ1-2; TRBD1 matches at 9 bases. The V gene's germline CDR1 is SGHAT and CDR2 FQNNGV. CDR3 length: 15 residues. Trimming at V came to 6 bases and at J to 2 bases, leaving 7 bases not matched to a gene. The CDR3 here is CASRRPGTGNYGYTF. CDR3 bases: TGTGCCAGCAGACGTCCCGGGACAGGGAACTATGGCTACACCTTC. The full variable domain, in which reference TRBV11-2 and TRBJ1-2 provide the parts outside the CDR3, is EAGVAQSPRYKIIEKRQSVAFWCNPISGHATLYWYQQILGQGPKLLIQFQNNGVVDDSQLPKDRFSAERLKGVDSTLKIQPAKLEDSAVYLCASRRPGTGNYGYTFGSGTRLTVV.